This entry lists 27 T cell receptor beta chains sequenced from one sample in a study of T cell responses to AZD1222 COVID-19 vaccine. Some clones are missing from TCRdb's copy, which holds only in-frame ones; the method was immunoSEQ multiplex PCR. The data contain about 130,000 clones, 88% of them seen just once; the ten biggest clones take up around 5.3%. The sequencing used peripheral blood, collected 28 days after the second AZD1222 dose. Every receptor here comes from an adult who received the AZD1222 COVID-19 vaccine.

About this clone itself: One junction end disagrees with the germline gene, perhaps due to a read error. V and J are TRBV7-2 and TRBJ2-7, with D possibly matching TRBD1 (6 bases). Germline CDR1 is SGHTA and CDR2 is FQGNSA. This CDR3 has 12 amino acids. In nucleotides, the CDR3 is TGTGCCACCGGGCAGGGGTATAGTTTAGTGGACTTC. This encodes CATGQGYSLVDF.

The chain uses TRBV19 and TRBJ1-4; D uncertain. V was clipped by 0 bases and J by 6 bases, with 11 bases between them. Germline CDR1 is LNHDA and CDR2 is SQIVND (reference sequence). The CDR3 length is 15 residues. The CDR3 nucleotides read TGTGCCAGTAGTATAGATTTGTGGGCTTATGAAAAACTGTTTTTT. Its translation is CASSIDLWAYEKLFF.

A few counts support this clone. The chain uses TRBV3-1 (or the pseudogene TRBV3-2) and TRBJ2-3; 14 bases are shared with TRBD2. V gave up 6 bases and J gave up 5 bases; unmatched junction bases: 4. Germline values: CDR1 LGHDT, CDR2 YNNKEL (reference sequence). CDR3 length equals 15 residues. The CDR3 sequence: CASRPGTSGRDTQYF. For the CDR3, the DNA is TGTGCCAGCAGACCCGGGACTAGCGGGAGAGATACGCAGTATTTT.

The chain has TRBV21-1 and TRBJ1-2; the table's D call TRBD1 went unverified against the DNA. TRBV21-1 is a documented pseudogene. The CDR3 runs 13 residues. The CDR3 sequence: CASSPGTGDGYTF. As DNA, the CDR3 is TGTGCCAGCAGCCCCGGGACAGGGGATGGCTACACCTTC.

The V and J genes are TRBV27 and TRBJ1-4; D possibly corresponds to TRBD1 (5 bases). Germline CDR1 reads MNHEY; CDR2 reads SMNVEV (reference sequence). V shed 5 bases and J shed 0 bases, with 10 bases lying between them. This CDR3 has 15 residues. The CDR3 is CASSPAGATNEKLFF. DNA for the CDR3: TGTGCCAGCAGTCCCGCGGGGGCAACTAATGAAAAACTGTTTTTT.

The chain carries TRBV27 and TRBJ2-1; D is unclear. CDR1 is MNHEY and CDR2 is SMNVEV in the germline V gene (reference sequence). V shed 2 bases and J shed 3 bases, with 5 bases lying between them. The CDR3 is made up of 13 amino acids. CDR3 DNA sequence: TGTGCCAGCAGTTTACTAGTCTACAATGAGCAGTTCTTC. Residues: CASSLLVYNEQFF.

The chain combines TRBV20-1 with TRBJ2-1; D is uncertain. The CDR3 runs to 16 residues. Germline CDR1 and CDR2: DFQATT and SNEGSKA (reference sequence). Between the trimmed V and J ends, which lost 3 bases and 4 bases, there was a span of 19 bases. The CDR3 nucleotides read TGCAGTGCTAGTACAGAAGGGCTCCGGGCTTACAATGAGCAGTTCTTC. It is translated as CSASTEGLRAYNEQFF.

This clone was counted only a few times. CDR3 nucleotides: TGTGCCACCAGCAGTCCTGGCCCCAGGAACACCGGGGAGCTGTTTTTT. This gives the protein CATSSPGPRNTGELFF. The rearrangement joins TRBV15 to TRBJ2-2; D is unclear. Trimming shortened V by 3 bases and J by 1 base, and 12 bases separated the two germline ends. The CDR3 runs to 16 residues. Germline values: CDR1 LNHNV, CDR2 YYDKDF (reference sequence).

This chain joins TRBV18 and TRBJ1-4; D perhaps matches TRBD1 (5 bases). CDR3 length: 15 residues. Per the germline V gene, CDR1 is KGHSH and CDR2 is LQKENI. V was trimmed by 4 bases and J by 7 bases, leaving 16 bases between them. The CDR3 here is CASSLSGHMGEKLFF. DNA of the CDR3: TGTGCCAGCTCACTTTCTGGACATATGGGTGAAAAACTGTTTTTT.

The genes are TRBV7-8 and TRBJ1-1; TRBD1 agrees at 7 bases. The CDR3 consists of 16 residues. The V and J ends lost 1 base and 2 bases, in that order; junction bases with no gene match: 7. Germline CDR1 is SGHVS and CDR2 is FQNEAQ. The CDR3 reads CASSLGGQPSNTEAFF. The CDR3 nucleotides are TGTGCCAGCAGCTTAGGGGGACAGCCTTCCAACACTGAAGCTTTCTTT.

This rearrangement joins TRBV28 to TRBJ2-7, with a possible D match to TRBD1 (6 bases). With 6 bases removed from V and 4 bases from J, the gap between germline ends came to 13 bases. Germline-derived CDR1 and CDR2 are MDHEN and SYDVKM. The CDR3 is 13 residues long. This CDR3 is CASSSGDGYEQYF. CDR3 bases: TGTGCCAGCAGCTCAGGGGACGGGTACGAGCAGTACTTC.

This clone occurred once. The chain links TRBV7-2 to TRBJ2-6; D unresolved. V was clipped by 3 bases and J by 0 bases, with 0 bases between them. Germline CDR1 reads SGHTA; CDR2 reads FQGNSA. The CDR3 is 13 amino acids. The CDR3 DNA sequence: TGTGCCAGCAGCTTCTCTGGGGCCAACGTCCTGACTTTC. This codes for CASSFSGANVLTF. Drawing the rest from reference TRBV7-2 and TRBJ2-6, the complete variable domain is GAGVSQSPSNKVTEKGKDVELRCDPISGHTALYWYRQSLGQGLEFLIYFQGNSAPDKSGLPSDRFSAERTGGSVSTLTIQRTQQEDSAVYLCASSFSGANVLTFGAGSRLTVL.

The rearrangement links TRBV28 to TRBJ2-7, with 9 bases that match TRBD1. The J segment lost 5 bases and the V segment lost 7 bases, leaving 15 bases of the junction unmatched. The CDR3 has 16 amino acids. CDR1 and CDR2 from the germline V gene are MDHEN and SYDVKM. CDR3 DNA sequence: TGTGCCAGCATTCCCACACCCGGGACAGGGAACCACGAGCAGTACTTC. It translates to CASIPTPGTGNHEQYF.

V is TRBV11-2 and J is TRBJ2-1; D is unclear. Germline V gene sequence: CDR1 SGHAT, CDR2 FQNNGV. V was trimmed by 1 base and J by 8 bases, leaving 12 bases between them. This CDR3 comprises 14 residues. The CDR3 DNA sequence: TGTGCCAGCAGCTTAGTTAATAGGCGCTATGAGCAGTTCTTC. It yields the protein CASSLVNRRYEQFF. Complete variable domain (other parts from reference TRBV11-2 and TRBJ2-1): EAGVAQSPRYKIIEKRQSVAFWCNPISGHATLYWYQQILGQGPKLLIQFQNNGVVDDSQLPKDRFSAERLKGVDSTLKIQPAKLEDSAVYLCASSLVNRRYEQFFGPGTRLTVL.

V gene TRBV7-3 combines with J gene TRBJ2-2; 9 nucleotides align to TRBD1. V lost 5 bases to trimming and J lost 3 bases; unmatched junction nucleotides: 4. Germline V gene sequence: CDR1 SGHTA, CDR2 FQGTGA. The CDR3 has 15 residues. CDR3 amino acids: CASSRGTGYTGELFF. The DNA for the CDR3 is TGTGCCAGCAGCCGAGGGACAGGGTACACCGGGGAGCTGTTTTTT.

The chain carries TRBV12-5 and TRBJ2-1; 9 bases are a match to TRBD1. In germline, CDR1 is LGHNT, CDR2 FRNRAP. The V segment lost 1 base and the J segment 7 bases; nucleotides outside the gene matches: 8. The CDR3 is 16 residues long. CDR3 in amino acids: CASGLDTGGFNNEQFF. The CDR3 DNA sequence: TGTGCTAGTGGTTTGGATACAGGGGGCTTTAATAATGAGCAGTTCTTC. The full variable domain, its missing parts supplied by reference TRBV12-5 and TRBJ2-1, is DARVTQTPRHKVTEMGQEVTMRCQPILGHNTVFWYRQTMMQGLELLAYFRNRAPLDDSGMPKDRFSAEMPDATLATLKIQPSEPRDSAVYFCASGLDTGGFNNEQFFGPGTRLTVL.

This clone was counted a few times. V is TRBV30 and J is TRBJ2-2; D perhaps matches TRBD2 (5 bases). CDR1 is GTSNPN and CDR2 is SVGIG in the germline V gene (reference sequence). CDR3 length: 14 amino acids. Trimming left V 5 bases short and J 5 bases short, with 15 bases between. The CDR3 nucleotides are TGTGCCTGGGACCTGGGGAGTGGGACCGGGGAGCTGTTTTTT. Amino acids: CAWDLGSGTGELFF.

The genes are TRBV6-5 and TRBJ1-2, with D possibly matching TRBD1 (6 bases). Trimming removed 6 bases from V and 3 bases from J, with 17 bases in between. The CDR3 contains 15 residues. Per the germline V gene, CDR1 is MNHEY and CDR2 is SVGAGI. The CDR3 DNA is TGTGCCAGCAGAGGGGGTAAACGAGCTCACTATGGCTACACCTTC. Encoded protein: CASRGGKRAHYGYTF.

This chain connects TRBV10-3 to TRBJ2-5; 7 nucleotides agree with TRBD2. The V segment lost 0 bases and the J segment 5 bases; nucleotides outside the gene matches: 3. The CDR3 spans 14 residues. Germline CDR1 reads ENHRY; CDR2 reads SYGVKD. CDR3 sequence reads: CAISESGGRETQYF. DNA for the CDR3: TGTGCCATCAGTGAGTCGGGAGGGCGCGAGACCCAGTACTTC.

This chain uses TRBV3-1 (or the pseudogene TRBV3-2) with TRBJ2-1; the D is unclear. Trimming left V 7 bases short and J 7 bases short, with 8 bases between. This CDR3 is 11 amino acids long. Germline V lookup: CDR1 LGHDT, CDR2 YNNKEL (reference sequence). The CDR3: CASTFLNEQFF. The CDR3 nucleotides are TGTGCCAGCACCTTCTTGAATGAGCAGTTCTTC.

J is TRBJ2-1 and V is TRBV12-3 or TRBV12-4; D call uncertain. The ends were cut back, 6 bases at V and 2 bases at J, with 8 bases in the middle. The CDR3 is 13 amino acids. As DNA, the CDR3 is TGTGCCAGCAGCACTGGGACCTACAATGAGCAGTTCTTC. Translating gives CASSTGTYNEQFF.

The chain combines TRBV7-9 with TRBJ2-1; the D gene could be TRBD1 or TRBD2 (5 bases each). V gave up 2 bases and J gave up 0 bases, with 8 bases separating them. CDR1 and CDR2 from the germline V gene are SEHNR and FQNEAQ (reference sequence). The CDR3 is 15 residues long. The CDR3 DNA reads TGTGCCAGCAGCTTAAAGGGGAGCTCCTACAATGAGCAGTTCTTC. This sequence encodes CASSLKGSSYNEQFF.

The chain carries TRBV6-5 and TRBJ2-3; 11 bases agree with TRBD2. The CDR3 spans 14 residues. CDR1 is MNHEY and CDR2 is SVGAGI in the germline V gene. J lost 3 bases, V lost 5 bases, and 1 base had no gene match. The CDR3 DNA follows: TGTGCCAGCAGTCCTAGCGGGGGGACAGATACGCAGTATTTT. It yields the protein CASSPSGGTDTQYF.

This chain uses TRBV19 with TRBJ2-3, with 8 bases that match TRBD2. The trim removed 3 bases at V and 3 bases at J, leaving 5 bases unmatched. The CDR3 loop spans 15 amino acids. Germline assignment: CDR1 LNHDA and CDR2 SQIVND (reference sequence). The CDR3 reads CASSISGGQTDTQYF. The CDR3 coding sequence is TGTGCCAGTAGTATTTCGGGGGGGCAAACAGATACGCAGTATTTT.

This clone has a handful of counts. The genes are TRBV21-1 and TRBJ1-6. TRBV21-1 is a documented pseudogene. CDR3 size: 11 residues. CDR3 nucleotides: TGTGCCAGCCCCTCCGACTCACCCCTCCACTTT. Encoded protein: CASPSDSPLHF.

This chain joins TRBV3-1 (or the pseudogene TRBV3-2) and TRBJ2-1, with D hard to call. The CDR3 is 15 residues long. Trimming pared 1 base from V and 12 bases from J, leaving 19 bases between. Per germline, CDR1 LGHDT and CDR2 YNNKEL (reference sequence). CDR3 nucleotides: TGTGCCAGCAGCCAAGGTAGAAAGACACAAGGCGCGCAGTTCTTC. Translated: CASSQGRKTQGAQFF.

The rearrangement joins TRBV12-5 to TRBJ1-6; TRBD1 is a possible D gene (5 bases). This CDR3 comprises 15 residues. The germline gives CDR1 LGHNT, CDR2 FRNRAP. The V end lost 3 bases, the J end lost 9 bases, and 15 bases lay between the germline ends. For the CDR3, the DNA is TGTGCTAGTGGTTTTGGGGGGAGTAGTGTTTCACCCCTCCACTTT. Translated: CASGFGGSSVSPLHF.